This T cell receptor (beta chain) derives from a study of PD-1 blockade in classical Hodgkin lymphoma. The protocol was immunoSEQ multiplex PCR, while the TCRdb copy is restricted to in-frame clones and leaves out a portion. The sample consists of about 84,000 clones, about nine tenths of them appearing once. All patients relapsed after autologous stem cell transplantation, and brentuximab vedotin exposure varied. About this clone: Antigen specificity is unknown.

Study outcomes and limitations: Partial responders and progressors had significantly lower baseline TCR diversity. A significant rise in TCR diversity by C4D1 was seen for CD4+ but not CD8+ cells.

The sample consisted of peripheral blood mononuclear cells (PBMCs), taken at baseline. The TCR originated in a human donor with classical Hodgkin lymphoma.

CDR3 region: CASSLGSGASTDTQYF. The CDR3 DNA reads TGCGCCAGCAGCTTGGGTAGCGGAGCTAGCACAGATACGCAGTATTTT. The chain links TRBV5-1 to TRBJ2-3, with D perhaps matching TRBD2 (6 bases). The germline CDR1 and CDR2 sequences are SGHRS and YFSETQ. The V end was cut by 0 bases, the J end by 0 bases, with 11 bases between. There are 16 residues in the CDR3.